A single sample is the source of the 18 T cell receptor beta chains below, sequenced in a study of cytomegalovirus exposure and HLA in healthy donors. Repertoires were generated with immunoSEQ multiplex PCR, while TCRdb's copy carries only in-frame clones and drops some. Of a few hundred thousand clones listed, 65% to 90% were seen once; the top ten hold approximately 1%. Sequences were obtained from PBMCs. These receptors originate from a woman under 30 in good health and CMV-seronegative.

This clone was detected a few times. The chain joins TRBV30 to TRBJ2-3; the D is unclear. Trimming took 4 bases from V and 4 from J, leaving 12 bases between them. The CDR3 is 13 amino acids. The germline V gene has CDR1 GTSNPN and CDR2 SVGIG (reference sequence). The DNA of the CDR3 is TGTGCCTGGACCCAGCGCCGGGCAGATACGCAGTATTTT. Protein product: CAWTQRRADTQYF.

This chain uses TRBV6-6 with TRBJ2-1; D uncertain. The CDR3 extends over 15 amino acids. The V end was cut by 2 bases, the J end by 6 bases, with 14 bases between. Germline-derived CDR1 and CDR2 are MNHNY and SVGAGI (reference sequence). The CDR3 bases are TGTGCCAGCAGTTACGCCGCCCTAAGAAGCAATGAGCAGTTCTTC. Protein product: CASSYAALRSNEQFF.

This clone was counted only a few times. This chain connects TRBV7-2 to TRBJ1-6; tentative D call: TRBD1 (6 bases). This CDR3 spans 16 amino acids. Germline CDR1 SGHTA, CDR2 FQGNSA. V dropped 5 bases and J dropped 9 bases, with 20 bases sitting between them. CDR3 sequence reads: CASSPPGGLVGSPLHF. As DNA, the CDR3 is TGTGCCAGCAGCCCGCCGGGGGGGCTCGTAGGTTCACCCCTCCACTTT.

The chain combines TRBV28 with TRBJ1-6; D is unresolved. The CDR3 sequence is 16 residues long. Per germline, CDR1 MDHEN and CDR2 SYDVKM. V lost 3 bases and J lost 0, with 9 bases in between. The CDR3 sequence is CASSFRPGSYNSPLHF. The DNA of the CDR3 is TGTGCCAGCAGTTTTCGGCCGGGCTCCTATAATTCACCCCTCCACTTT. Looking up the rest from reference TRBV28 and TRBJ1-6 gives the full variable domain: DVKVTQSSRYLVKRTGEKVFLECVQDMDHENMFWYRQDPGLGLRLIYFSYDVKMKEKGDIPEGYSVSREKKERFSLILESASTNQTSMYLCASSFRPGSYNSPLHFGNGTRLTVT.

As DNA, the CDR3 is TGTGCCAGCAGCCCCTGGACGGGAGCTAGCAATCAGCCCCAGCATTTT. Translation: CASSPWTGASNQPQHF. The genes are TRBV5-8 and TRBJ1-5; no clear D gene. V was pared by 4 bases and J by 0 bases, with 14 bases between. There are 16 residues in the CDR3. CDR1 and CDR2 (germline): SGHTS, YDEGEE. Together with reference TRBV5-8 and TRBJ1-5, the CDR3 gives the full variable domain: EAGVTQSPTHLIKTRGQQATLRCSPISGHTSVYWYQQALGLGLQFLLWYDEGEERNRGNFPPRFSGRQFPNYSSELNVNALELEDSALYLCASSPWTGASNQPQHFGDGTRLSIL.

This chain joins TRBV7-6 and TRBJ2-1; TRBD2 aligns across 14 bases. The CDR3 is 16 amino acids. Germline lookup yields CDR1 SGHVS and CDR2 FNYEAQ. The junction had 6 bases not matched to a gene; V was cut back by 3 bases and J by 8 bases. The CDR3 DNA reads TGTGCCAGCAGCTTCGGACTAGCGGGGGGTATTGATGAGCAGTTCTTC. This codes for CASSFGLAGGIDEQFF. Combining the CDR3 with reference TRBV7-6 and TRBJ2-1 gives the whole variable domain GAGVSQSPRYKVTKRGQDVALRCDPISGHVSLYWYRQALGQGPEFLTYFNYEAQQDKSGLPNDRFSAERPEGSISTLTIQRTEQRDSAMYRCASSFGLAGGIDEQFFGPGTRLTVL.

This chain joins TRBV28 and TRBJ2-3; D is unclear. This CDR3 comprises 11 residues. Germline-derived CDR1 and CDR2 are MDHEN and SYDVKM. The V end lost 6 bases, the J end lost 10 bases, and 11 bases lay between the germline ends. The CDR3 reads CASSSEWAQYF. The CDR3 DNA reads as TGTGCCAGCAGCTCGGAGTGGGCGCAGTATTTT.

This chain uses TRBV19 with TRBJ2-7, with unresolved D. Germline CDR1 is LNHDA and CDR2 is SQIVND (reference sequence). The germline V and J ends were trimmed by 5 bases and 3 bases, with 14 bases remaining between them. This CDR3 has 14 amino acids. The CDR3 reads CASSRRVKDYEQYF. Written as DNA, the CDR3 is TGTGCCAGTAGTCGCCGGGTTAAAGACTACGAGCAGTACTTC.

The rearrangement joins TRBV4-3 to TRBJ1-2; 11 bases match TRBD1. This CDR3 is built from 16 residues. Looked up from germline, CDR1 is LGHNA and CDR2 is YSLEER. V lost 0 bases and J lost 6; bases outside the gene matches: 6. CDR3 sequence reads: CASSQETGTGGNGYTF. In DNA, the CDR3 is TGCGCCAGCAGCCAAGAAACCGGGACAGGGGGTAATGGCTACACCTTC.

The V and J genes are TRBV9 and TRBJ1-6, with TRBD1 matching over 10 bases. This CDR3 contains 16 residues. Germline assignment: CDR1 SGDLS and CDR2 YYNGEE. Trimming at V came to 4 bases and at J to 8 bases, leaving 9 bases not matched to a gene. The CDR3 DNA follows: TGTGCCAGCAGCTCCCGACAGGGGGCTCAGGATTCACCCCTCCACTTT. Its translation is CASSSRQGAQDSPLHF.

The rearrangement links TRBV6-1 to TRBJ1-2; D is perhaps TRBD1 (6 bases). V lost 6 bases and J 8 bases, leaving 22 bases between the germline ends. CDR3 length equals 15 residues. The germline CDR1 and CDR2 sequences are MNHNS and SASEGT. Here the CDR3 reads CASRRSGTLSLGYTF. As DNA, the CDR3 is TGTGCCAGCAGGAGATCCGGGACACTATCTCTGGGCTACACCTTC.

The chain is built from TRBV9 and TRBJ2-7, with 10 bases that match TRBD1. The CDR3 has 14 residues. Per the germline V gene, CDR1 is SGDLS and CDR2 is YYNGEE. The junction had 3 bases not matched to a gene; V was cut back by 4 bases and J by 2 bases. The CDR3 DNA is TGTGCCAGCAGCAAGGGACAGGGGACCTACGAGCAGTACTTC. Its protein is CASSKGQGTYEQYF.

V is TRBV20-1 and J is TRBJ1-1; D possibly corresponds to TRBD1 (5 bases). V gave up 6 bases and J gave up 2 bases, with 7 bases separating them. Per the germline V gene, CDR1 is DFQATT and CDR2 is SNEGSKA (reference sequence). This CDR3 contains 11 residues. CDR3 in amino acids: CSAGHNTEAFF. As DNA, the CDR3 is TGCAGTGCCGGACATAACACTGAAGCTTTCTTT.

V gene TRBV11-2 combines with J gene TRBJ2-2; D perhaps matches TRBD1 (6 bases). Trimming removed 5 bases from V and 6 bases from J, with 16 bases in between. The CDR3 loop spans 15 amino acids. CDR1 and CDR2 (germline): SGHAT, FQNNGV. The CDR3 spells CASSKRRTDAGELFF. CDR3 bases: TGTGCCAGCAGCAAAAGACGGACAGACGCCGGGGAGCTGTTTTTT.

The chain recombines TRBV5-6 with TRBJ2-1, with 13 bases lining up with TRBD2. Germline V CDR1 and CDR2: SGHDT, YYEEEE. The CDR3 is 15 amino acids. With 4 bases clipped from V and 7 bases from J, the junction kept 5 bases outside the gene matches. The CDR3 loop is CASSPGLAGRNEQFF. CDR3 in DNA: TGTGCCAGCAGCCCGGGACTAGCGGGACGAAATGAGCAGTTCTTC.

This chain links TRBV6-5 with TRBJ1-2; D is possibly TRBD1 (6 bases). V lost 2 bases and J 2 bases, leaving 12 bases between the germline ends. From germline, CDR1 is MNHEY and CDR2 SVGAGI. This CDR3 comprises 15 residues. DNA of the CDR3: TGTGCCAGCAGTTACGGCAGGGGCCAAAACTATGGCTACACCTTC. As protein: CASSYGRGQNYGYTF.

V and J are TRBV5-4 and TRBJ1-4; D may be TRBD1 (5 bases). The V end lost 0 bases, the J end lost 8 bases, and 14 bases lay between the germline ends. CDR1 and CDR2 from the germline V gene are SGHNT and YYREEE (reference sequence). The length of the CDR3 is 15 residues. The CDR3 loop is CASSLDPGLHEKLFF. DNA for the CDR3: TGTGCCAGCAGCTTGGACCCGGGACTTCACGAAAAACTGTTTTTT.

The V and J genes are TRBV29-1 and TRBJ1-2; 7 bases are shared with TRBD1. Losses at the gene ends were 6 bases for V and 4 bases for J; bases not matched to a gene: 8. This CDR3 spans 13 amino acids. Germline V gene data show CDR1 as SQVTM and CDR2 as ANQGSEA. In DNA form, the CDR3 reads TGCAGCGTCTCCTCTACAGGGGTCTATGGCTACACCTTC. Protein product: CSVSSTGVYGYTF. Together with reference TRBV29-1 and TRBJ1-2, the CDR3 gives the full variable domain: SAVISQKPSRDICQRGTSLTIQCQVDSQVTMMFWYRQQPGQSLTLIATANQGSEATYESGFVIDKFPISRPNLTFSTLTVSNMSPEDSSIYLCSVSSTGVYGYTFGSGTRLTVV.